The next 19 T cell receptor beta chains were all read from a single sample in a study of TIL therapy for anti-PD-1-resistant metastatic lung cancer (dated by TCRdb to 2020 to 2023). Using bias-controlled multiplex PCR with the immunoSEQ v3 hsTCRB kit, the TCR beta CDR3 regions were amplified from genomic DNA. TCRdb's version of the immuneACCESS table is confined to in-frame rearrangements and falls short of the full clone set. An unresolved V gene accounts for under half of the shortfall where checked; the remainder is of unknown origin. The sample has 95,000 or so clones on record, under 70% of them singletons. Approximately 11% of the sample lies in the top ten. The time point label for this specimen denotes: pre-treatment sample, taken before nivolumab and TIL therapy. The baseline tumor samples were excised metastases, mostly pleural nodules or supraclavicular lymph nodes, taken from the same resection that was used to grow TIL.

The sample was tumor tissue, taken at baseline. The source of these receptors is a person between 25 and 80 years old with non-small cell lung cancer.

The rearrangement uses TRBV11-2 and TRBJ1-1; D is unclear. Trimming removed 6 bases from V and 4 bases from J, with 18 bases in between. Germline CDR1 is SGHAT and CDR2 is FQNNGV. There are 15 residues in the CDR3. CDR3 residues: CASSPTLTAVTEAFF. The DNA for the CDR3 is TGTGCCAGCAGTCCGACCCTCACGGCGGTCACTGAAGCTTTCTTT.

The chain recombines TRBV5-1 with TRBJ1-1; D ambiguous. Looked up from germline, CDR1 is SGHRS and CDR2 is YFSETQ. The CDR3 totals 15 residues. The V and J ends lost 0 bases and 1 base respectively, with 10 bases between them. CDR3 in amino acids: CASSLAAQGNTEAFF. The CDR3 DNA is TGCGCCAGCAGCTTGGCCGCCCAAGGGAACACTGAAGCTTTCTTT.

The chain recombines TRBV27 with TRBJ1-2; D gene uncertain. This CDR3 has 14 amino acids. V was cut by 5 bases and J by 4 bases, with 14 bases left in between. In germline, CDR1 is MNHEY, CDR2 SMNVEV (reference sequence). The CDR3 spells CASSLHVQGYGYTF. CDR3 nucleotides: TGTGCCAGCAGTCTACATGTCCAAGGCTATGGCTACACCTTC.

The rearrangement links TRBV11-3 to TRBJ1-1; possible D gene TRBD1, 6 bases. This CDR3 has 13 residues. Trimming pared 3 bases from V and 1 base from J, leaving 6 bases between. CDR1 and CDR2 from the germline V gene are SGHNT and YENEEA. The CDR3 here is CASSLTGNTEAFF. CDR3 sequence (DNA): TGTGCCAGCAGCTTGACAGGGAACACTGAAGCTTTCTTT.

This chain links TRBV27 with TRBJ2-2, with TRBD1 matching over 8 bases. The ends lost 4 bases at V and 2 bases at J; junction bases unmatched: 15. In germline, CDR1 is MNHEY, CDR2 SMNVEV (reference sequence). CDR3 length: 19 amino acids. The CDR3, as DNA: TGTGCCAGCAGTTCTTGGGCCGGAAACAGGGGGAGTAACACCGGGGAGCTGTTTTTT. Residues: CASSSWAGNRGSNTGELFF.

This clone was counted many times. V usage is TRBV7-2 and J usage is TRBJ1-6; 8 bases agree with TRBD1. Germline lookup yields CDR1 SGHTA and CDR2 FQGNSA. The CDR3 spans 14 residues. V trimming: 6 bases; J trimming: 8 bases; junction bases outside the gene matches: 6. As DNA, the CDR3 is TGTGCCAGCAGACGGGACAGGTGGGATTCACCCCTCCACTTT. Translation: CASRRDRWDSPLHF. The full variable domain, with the rest looked up from reference TRBV7-2 and TRBJ1-6, is GAGVSQSPSNKVTEKGKDVELRCDPISGHTALYWYRQSLGQGLEFLIYFQGNSAPDKSGLPSDRFSAERTGGSVSTLTIQRTQQEDSAVYLCASRRDRWDSPLHFGNGTRLTVT.

This chain uses TRBV18 with TRBJ2-3; D ambiguous. The CDR3 consists of 16 residues. Per the germline V gene, CDR1 is KGHSH and CDR2 is LQKENI. V lost 0 bases and J lost 0, with 10 bases in between. CDR3 bases: TGTGCCAGCTCACCACCGGTCGGATTAAGCACAGATACGCAGTATTTT. Its translation is CASSPPVGLSTDTQYF.

The chain links TRBV19 to TRBJ2-2; D assignment may be TRBD1 or TRBD2 (5 bases each). Germline V CDR1 and CDR2: LNHDA, SQIVND (reference sequence). CDR3 length equals 14 residues. The V end lost 3 bases, the J end lost 4 bases, and 9 bases lay between the germline ends. The CDR3 sequence: CASSIGGSTGELFF. The CDR3 DNA reads TGTGCCAGTAGTATTGGGGGATCCACCGGGGAGCTGTTTTTT.

The table lists this clone with a few counts. J is TRBJ2-7 and V is TRBV1. TRBV1 counts as a pseudogene. CDR3 length: 14 amino acids. CDR3 sequence reads: CTSSLPDPSYEQYF. CDR3 nucleotide sequence: TGCACCAGCAGCCTCCCGGATCCGTCCTACGAGCAGTACTTC.

The sample holds a few counts of this clone. The CDR3 bases are TGTGCCAGCAGTTTATCACCGGGGTTTGGCACCGGGGAGCTGTTTTTT. Protein product: CASSLSPGFGTGELFF. The chain uses TRBV27 and TRBJ2-2; tentatively, D is TRBD2 (5 bases). CDR1 and CDR2 (germline): MNHEY, SMNVEV (reference sequence). The CDR3 has 16 amino acids. V was pared by 0 bases and J by 4 bases, with 12 bases between.

The V call is TRBV28, the J call TRBJ2-2; 7 bases map to TRBD2. The CDR3 has 17 amino acids. V dropped 3 bases and J dropped 4; count of bases not matched to a gene: 11. The germline V gene has CDR1 MDHEN and CDR2 SYDVKM. The CDR3 DNA sequence: TGTGCCAGCAGTTTGAAGCGGGGTCAGAGAGGCACCGGGGAGCTGTTTTTT. Amino acid sequence: CASSLKRGQRGTGELFF.

This clone was observed a single time. The V call is TRBV3-1 (or the pseudogene TRBV3-2), the J call TRBJ2-5; perhaps TRBD2 as D (6 bases). This CDR3 has 16 residues. Trimming removed 0 bases at V and 5 bases at J, with 16 bases between. Germline assignment: CDR1 LGHDT and CDR2 YNNKEL (reference sequence). The CDR3 coding sequence is TGTGCCAGCAGCCAAGATACAGAGCGGGCGGGGGAGACCCAGTACTTC. As protein: CASSQDTERAGETQYF.

This sequence joins TRBV20-1 and TRBJ2-3; 7 bases fit TRBD2. Germline V gene lookup returns CDR1 DFQATT and CDR2 SNEGSKA (reference sequence). The CDR3 extends over 11 amino acids. V lost 5 bases to trimming and J lost 8 bases; unmatched junction nucleotides: 4. This CDR3 is CSAPSGVTQYF. The CDR3 nucleotides are TGCAGTGCTCCCAGCGGGGTTACGCAGTATTTT.

This chain joins TRBV28 and TRBJ2-5; TRBD2 matches at 8 bases. CDR3 length equals 13 residues. The J segment lost 1 base and the V segment lost 10 bases, leaving 5 bases of the junction unmatched. In germline, CDR1 is MDHEN, CDR2 SYDVKM. The CDR3: CAIQLAVQETQYF. CDR3 sequence (DNA): TGTGCCATCCAACTAGCGGTCCAAGAGACCCAGTACTTC.

A remark on this clone: Compared with germline, one end of the junction differs, possibly owing to a read error. The chain has TRBV13 and TRBJ1-1; D is unclear. Germline CDR1 is PRHDT and CDR2 is FYEKMQ (reference sequence). The CDR3 loop spans 14 amino acids. CDR3 DNA: TGTGCCAGCAGTTTAGGAGCAGGGAACACTGAAGCTTTCTTT. Translating it yields CASSLGAGNTEAFF. The whole variable domain, remainder taken from reference TRBV13 and TRBJ1-1, is AAGVIQSPRHLIKEKRETATLKCYPIPRHDTVYWYQQGPGQDPQFLISFYEKMQSDKGSIPDRFSAQQFSDYHSELNMSSLELGDSALYFCASSLGAGNTEAFFGQGTRLTVV.

This CDR3 is CASSLGGVRIEQFF. The CDR3 bases are TGTGCCAGCAGTTTGGGGGGGGTAAGAATTGAGCAGTTCTTC. V usage is TRBV6-2 or TRBV6-3 and J usage is TRBJ2-1; TRBD2 matches at 7 bases. The ends lost 4 bases at V and 9 bases at J; junction bases unmatched: 9. Germline loops: CDR1 MNHEY, CDR2 SVGEGT. This CDR3 is 14 amino acids long.

V gene TRBV18 combines with J gene TRBJ2-7, with 10 bases matching TRBD1. Unmatched junction bases numbered 6, after V lost 6 bases and J lost 4 bases. The CDR3 is made up of 14 amino acids. Germline CDR1 is KGHSH and CDR2 is LQKENI. The CDR3 DNA reads TGTGCCAGCTCCCCCGGGACAGGGGATTACGAGCAGTACTTC. Translation: CASSPGTGDYEQYF.

About this clone itself: The sample has other DNA sequences that encode this CDR3 too. V is TRBV18 and J is TRBJ1-4, with 8 positions matching TRBD1. CDR3 length: 14 amino acids. Germline CDR1 reads KGHSH; CDR2 reads LQKENI. V lost 3 bases to trimming and J lost 5 bases; unmatched junction nucleotides: 2. The CDR3 coding sequence is TGTGCCAGCTCACCCGGGACAGGAAATGAAAAACTGTTTTTT. This gives the protein CASSPGTGNEKLFF.

This chain's CDR3 is CASSSGRWWGSSYNEQFF. DNA for the CDR3: TGTGCCAGTAGTTCGGGACGTTGGTGGGGAAGCTCCTACAATGAGCAGTTCTTC. The V gene is TRBV19, the J gene TRBJ2-1; D may match TRBD1 or TRBD2 (5 bases each). The CDR3 is 18 residues long. Germline V gene sequence: CDR1 LNHDA, CDR2 SQIVND (reference sequence). With 5 bases removed from V and 0 bases from J, the gap between germline ends came to 20 bases.